This TCR beta chain was sequenced during a study of T cells in Graves' hyperthyroidism and ophthalmopathy (dated by TCRdb to about 2019). The study in broad terms: Peripheral blood was collected at initial diagnosis, before any treatment. TCR V-J signatures able to tell the groups apart were searched for in a discovery cohort of 100 patients, of whom about 40 had Graves' ophthalmopathy and roughly 59 had stable Graves' hyperthyroidism. Prospective prediction of ophthalmopathy was tested in an independent validation cohort consisting of roughly 19 hyperthyroidism patients and around 16 patients who later progressed to ophthalmopathy. The 100 or so discovery patients were randomly split 7:3 into training and test sets. The study also compared thyroid tissue and blood T-cell repertoires from five or six Graves' hyperthyroidism patients. Once sampling was done, hyperthyroidism patients were given methimazole at a starting dose of 30 mg daily, whereas ophthalmopathy patients were given high-dose intravenous methylprednisolone. According to the paper, TCR Vbeta CDR3 sequencing was carried out on 135 peripheral blood samples, which came from over 40 ophthalmopathy, about 75 hyperthyroidism and roughly 17 progressor patients. Points the paper makes about the study in general: During validation, the model predicted progression to ophthalmopathy a median of around six months ahead of onset, with roughly 65% sensitivity and 72.22% specificity. A 13 V-J signature model separated ophthalmopathy from stable hyperthyroidism, with approximately 87% sensitivity and roughly 81% specificity in cross-validation and 80%/75% in testing. Most expanded thyroid clonotypes (frequency above 0.001) were also found in blood, which suggests that blood repertoires may mirror thyroid immune responses. No statistical method was used to set the sample size in advance, and investigators knew the group allocation.

This clonotype was seen ten or more times. Its antigen is not yet known. The input lacks base qualities; no much larger clone sits a single base away. The TCR beta CDR3 regions were amplified from the RNA transcripts. For the first round of RT-PCR on the TCR CDR3, the HTBI primer set was used together with the Qiagen OneStep RT-PCR kit. Libraries were constructed in a second round of multiplex PCR, after which size selection and purification were carried out. The libraries were sequenced on an Illumina HiSeq2000 using paired-end 100 bp reads. On the study's bioinformatics: SOAPnuke was used to process the raw data, with reads discarded if the reads contained adapters or uncalled bases, had a mean Phred below 15, or lacked an exact constant-primer or identifier match. High-quality paired reads were merged using COPE v1.2.5, and each unique nucleotide sequence was defined as a clonotype. Clonotypes were aligned to IMGT TRBV, TRBD and TRBJ reference segments using MiTCR v1.1. Only V-J combinations with frequency above 0.0001, covering about 99% of repertoires, were analysed. A TCS score was defined as the ratio between F50 (clonal expansion) and ExV (chaos), using BLOSUM62-based TCRdist between CDR3 peptides within each V-J. Welch's t-statistics and random forest reduced approximately 520 V-J features to about 13, which were used in a naive Bayes classifier (R e1071). Using fastp trimming at Q25 and MiXCR clonotype assembly, TCRdb reanalyzed the public sequencing data and kept in-frame beta chains. Identical CDR3 proteins give one entry, which carries the most common genes and DNA. TCRdb's processing, not the authors', yielded these V and J calls. Here the sample has around 400,000 distinct CDR3 sequences; about 15% occur a single time. 25% to 35% of the sample comes from the top ten.

The hyperthyroidism patients were between 18 and 65 years old and newly diagnosed, with a disease duration of less than 2 months. Exclusion was applied to patients with uncontrolled infections, other autoimmune diseases, pregnancy or lactation. Diagnoses relied on clinical symptoms, serum thyroxine and TRAb, thyroid ultrasound and orbital computed tomography. For progressor patients, blood was drawn at the first diagnosis of hyperthyroidism, before any ophthalmopathy symptoms had appeared. PBMCs were isolated from more than 8 ml of fresh peripheral blood by Ficoll-Paque density gradient centrifugation. Progressor patients were first diagnosed with Graves' hyperthyroidism and then developed ophthalmopathy during follow-up. Trizol reagent was used to extract total RNA, and RNA quality was then checked on an Agilent 2100 Bioanalyzer. As encoded in the germline V gene, CDR1 is MDHEN while CDR2 is SYDVKM. Its CDR3 holds 14 amino acids, cysteine through phenylalanine. Of the read, only the CDR3 DNA is kept; its 42 bases are in frame from base 1. V trim: 7 bases; J trim: 4 bases; unmatched bases: 2.

Sequences were obtained from blood. The sequence derives from a woman aged 18-29 years with Graves' hyperthyroidism that later progressed to Graves' ophthalmopathy. The chain is encoded by TRBV28 joined to TRBJ2-5, with 14 bases in between that match TRBD2. In nucleotide form, the sequence is TGTGCCAGCACAGGACTAGCGGGGGGAGAGACCCAGTACTTC. Translated, it gives CASTGLAGGETQYF.